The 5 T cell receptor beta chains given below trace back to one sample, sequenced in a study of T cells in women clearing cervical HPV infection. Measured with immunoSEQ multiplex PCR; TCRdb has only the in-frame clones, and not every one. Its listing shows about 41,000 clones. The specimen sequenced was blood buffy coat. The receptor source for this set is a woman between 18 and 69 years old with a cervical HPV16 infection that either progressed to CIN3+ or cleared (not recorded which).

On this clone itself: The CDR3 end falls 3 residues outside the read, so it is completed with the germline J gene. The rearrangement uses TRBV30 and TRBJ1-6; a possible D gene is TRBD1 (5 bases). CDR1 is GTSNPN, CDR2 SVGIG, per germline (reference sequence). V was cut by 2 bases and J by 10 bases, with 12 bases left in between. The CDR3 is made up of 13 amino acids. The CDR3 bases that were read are TGTGCCTGGAGTTTGGCAGAGGGGTCACCC. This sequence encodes CAWSLAEGSP. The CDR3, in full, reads CAWSLAEGSPLHF. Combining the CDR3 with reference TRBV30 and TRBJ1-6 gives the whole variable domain SQTIHQWPATLVQPVGSPLSLECTVEGTSNPNLYWYRQAAGRGLQLLFYSVGIGQISSEVPQNLSASRPQDRQFILSSKKLLLSDSGFYLCAWSLAEGSPLHFGNGTRLTVT.

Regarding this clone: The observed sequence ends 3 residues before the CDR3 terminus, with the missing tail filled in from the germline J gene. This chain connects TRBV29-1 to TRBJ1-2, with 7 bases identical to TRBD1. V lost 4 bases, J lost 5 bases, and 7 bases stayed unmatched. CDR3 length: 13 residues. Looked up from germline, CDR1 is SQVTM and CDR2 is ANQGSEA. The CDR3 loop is CSVGGQRAYGYTF. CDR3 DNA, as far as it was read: TGCAGCGTTGGGGGACAGCGGGCGTATGGC.

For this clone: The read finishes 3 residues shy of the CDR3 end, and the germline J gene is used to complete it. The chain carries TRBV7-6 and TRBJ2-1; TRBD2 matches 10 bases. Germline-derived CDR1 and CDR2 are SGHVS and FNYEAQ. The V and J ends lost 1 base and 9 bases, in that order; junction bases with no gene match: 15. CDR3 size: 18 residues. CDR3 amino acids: CASSLVRLAGGSAGEQFF. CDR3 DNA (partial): TGTGCCAGCAGCTTAGTGAGGTTAGCGGGAGGTTCAGCGGGTGAG.

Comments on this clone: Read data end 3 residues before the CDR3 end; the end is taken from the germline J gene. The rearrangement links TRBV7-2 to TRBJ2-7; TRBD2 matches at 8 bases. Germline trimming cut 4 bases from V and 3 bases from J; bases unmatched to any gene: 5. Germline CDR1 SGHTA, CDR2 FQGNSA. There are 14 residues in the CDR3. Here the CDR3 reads CASSSGLGFYEQYF. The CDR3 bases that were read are TGTGCCAGCAGCTCGGGACTAGGATTCTACGAG.

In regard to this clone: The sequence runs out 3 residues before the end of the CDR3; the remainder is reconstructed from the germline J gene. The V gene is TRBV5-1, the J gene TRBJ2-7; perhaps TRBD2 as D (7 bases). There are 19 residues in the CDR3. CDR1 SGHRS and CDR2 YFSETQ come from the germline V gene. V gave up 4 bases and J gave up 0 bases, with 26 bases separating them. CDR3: CASSTTQGLTASGSYEQYF. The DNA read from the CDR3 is TGCGCCAGCAGCACAACACAGGGACTAACGGCCAGCGGCTCCTACGAG.